This entry lists 6 T cell receptor beta chains sequenced from one sample in a study of T cell responses to AZD1222 COVID-19 vaccine. Here immunoSEQ multiplex PCR was the method, and the copy in TCRdb shows in-frame clones only, minus some. The sample lists some 140,000 clones, 86% occurring once. The material was peripheral blood, obtained on day 0 of MenACWY control vaccination. These TCRs come from an adult in good health.

The V and J genes are TRBV5-1 and TRBJ2-5; TRBD1 agrees at 7 bases. V was pared by 4 bases and J by 5 bases, with 14 bases of the junction left unmatched. In germline, CDR1 is SGHRS, CDR2 YFSETQ. The CDR3 is 16 residues long. This chain's CDR3 is CASSPGSQGVLETQYF. The CDR3 coding sequence is TGCGCCAGCAGCCCCGGTAGCCAGGGGGTGTTGGAGACCCAGTACTTC.

The chain is built from TRBV5-1 and TRBJ2-4; D may be TRBD2 (6 bases). Trimming cost V 5 bases and J 8 bases, with 20 bases left between them. This CDR3 is 15 amino acids long. Germline V gene data show CDR1 as SGHRS and CDR2 as YFSETQ. CDR3: CASRQTPSSEDIQYF. CDR3 bases: TGCGCCAGCAGGCAGACTCCTTCTAGCGAAGACATTCAGTACTTC.

The V call is TRBV4-1, the J call TRBJ2-7; tentatively, D is TRBD1 (7 bases). Per germline, CDR1 MGHRA and CDR2 YSYEKL. Trimming took 1 base from V and 1 from J, leaving 17 bases between them. This CDR3 is built from 17 residues. CDR3 sequence: CASSQARGGTDSYEQYF. The DNA for the CDR3 is TGCGCCAGCAGCCAAGCCCGAGGAGGGACAGATTCCTACGAGCAGTACTTC.

The table lists this clone with a count of one. The chain uses TRBV24-1 and TRBJ1-5; D is undetermined. The germline CDR1 and CDR2 sequences are KGHDR and SFDVKD. The CDR3 sequence is 15 residues long. V lost 3 bases to trimming and J lost 2 bases, with 10 bases between them. CDR3 nucleotides: TGTGCCACCAGTGATGCGTCCGGTGGCAATCAGCCCCAGCATTTT. It encodes CATSDASGGNQPQHF.

This clone was counted once. The rearrangement links TRBV9 to TRBJ2-1; 15 bases align to TRBD2. The CDR3 extends over 16 amino acids. The V segment lost 4 bases and the J segment 7 bases; nucleotides outside the gene matches: 6. In germline, CDR1 is SGDLS, CDR2 YYNGEE. CDR3 DNA sequence: TGTGCCAGCAGCCGGGGACTAGCGGGGGGCTTAAATGAGCAGTTCTTC. Translation gives CASSRGLAGGLNEQFF.

This rearrangement joins TRBV7-9 to TRBJ1-3; perhaps TRBD1 as D (5 bases). The CDR3 is 15 residues long. The V and J ends lost 2 bases and 3 bases respectively, with 11 bases between them. Looked up from germline, CDR1 is SEHNR and CDR2 is FQNEAQ (reference sequence). The CDR3 here is CASSLSGQGGNTIYF. As DNA, the CDR3 is TGTGCCAGCAGCTTATCTGGGCAGGGTGGAAACACCATATATTTT. The full variable domain, in which reference TRBV7-9 and TRBJ1-3 provide the parts outside the CDR3, is DTGVSQNPRHKITKRGQNVTFRCDPISEHNRLYWYRQTLGQGPEFLTYFQNEAQLEKSRLLSDRFSAERPKGSFSTLEIQRTEQGDSAMYLCASSLSGQGGNTIYFGEGSWLTVV.